Given below is one T cell receptor (beta chain) in context. J gave up 2 bases and V 3 bases, and 4 bases lay outside the gene matches. The CDR3 is 14 residues long. The V gene's germline CDR1 is SGDLS and CDR2 YYNGEE. The sample comes from a study of STAT5B mutations in CD4+ large granular lymphocyte leukemia. Study overall: Among healthy controls, a particular HLA allele went with more CDR3 'QG' motifs.

Buffy coats from healthy blood donors served as controls. Generated by immunoSEQ multiplex PCR, the TCRdb table keeps only in-frame clones and is missing some. The repertoire consists of tens of thousands of clones, with about 71% occurring once and the leading ten covering less than 0.5%. Specimen: CD4+ T cells from blood buffy coats. The chain employs TRBV9 and TRBJ1-2, with TRBD1 matching 7 bases. The clonotype comes from a human donor in good health. In nucleotides, the CDR3 is TGTGCCAGCAGCGGAGGACAGGCGAACTATGGCTACACCTTC. This codes for CASSGGQANYGYTF.